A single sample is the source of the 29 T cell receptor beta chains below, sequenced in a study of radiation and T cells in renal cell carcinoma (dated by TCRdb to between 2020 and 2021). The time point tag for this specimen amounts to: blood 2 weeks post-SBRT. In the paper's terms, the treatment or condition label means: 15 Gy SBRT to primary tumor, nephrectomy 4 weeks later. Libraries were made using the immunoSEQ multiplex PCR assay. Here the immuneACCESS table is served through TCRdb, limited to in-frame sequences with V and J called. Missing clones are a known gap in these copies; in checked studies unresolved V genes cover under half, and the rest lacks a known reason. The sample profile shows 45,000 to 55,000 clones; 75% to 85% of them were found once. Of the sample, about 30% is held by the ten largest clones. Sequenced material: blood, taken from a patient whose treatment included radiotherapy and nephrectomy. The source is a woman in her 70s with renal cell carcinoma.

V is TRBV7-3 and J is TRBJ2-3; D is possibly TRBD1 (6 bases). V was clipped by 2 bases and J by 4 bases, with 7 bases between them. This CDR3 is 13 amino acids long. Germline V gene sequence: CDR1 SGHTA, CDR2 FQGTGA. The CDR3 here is CASSLEGADTQYF. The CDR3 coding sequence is TGTGCCAGCAGCTTAGAGGGGGCAGATACGCAGTATTTT.

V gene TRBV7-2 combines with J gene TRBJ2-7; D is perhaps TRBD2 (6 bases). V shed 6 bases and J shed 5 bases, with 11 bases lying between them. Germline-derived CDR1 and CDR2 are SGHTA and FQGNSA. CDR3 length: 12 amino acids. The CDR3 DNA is TGTGCCAGCAGGCGACTAGGCGACGAGCAGTACTTC. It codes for CASRRLGDEQYF.

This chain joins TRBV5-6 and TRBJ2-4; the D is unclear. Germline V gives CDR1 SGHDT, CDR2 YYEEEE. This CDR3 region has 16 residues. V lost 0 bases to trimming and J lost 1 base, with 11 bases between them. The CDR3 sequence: CASSLGPPAAKNIQYF. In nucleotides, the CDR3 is TGTGCCAGCAGCTTGGGTCCCCCCGCGGCCAAAAACATTCAGTACTTC.

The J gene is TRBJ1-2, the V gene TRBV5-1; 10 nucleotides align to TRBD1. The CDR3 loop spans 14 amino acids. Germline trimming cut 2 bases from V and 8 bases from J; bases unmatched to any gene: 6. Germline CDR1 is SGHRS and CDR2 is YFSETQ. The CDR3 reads CASSFSGTGEGYTF. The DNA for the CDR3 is TGCGCCAGCAGCTTTTCCGGGACAGGGGAAGGCTACACCTTC.

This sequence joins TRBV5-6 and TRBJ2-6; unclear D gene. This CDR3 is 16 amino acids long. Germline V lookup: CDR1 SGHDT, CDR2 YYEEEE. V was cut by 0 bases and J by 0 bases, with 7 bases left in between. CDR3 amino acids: CASSLEVHSGANVLTF. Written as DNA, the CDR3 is TGTGCCAGCAGCTTGGAGGTCCACTCTGGGGCCAACGTCCTGACTTTC.

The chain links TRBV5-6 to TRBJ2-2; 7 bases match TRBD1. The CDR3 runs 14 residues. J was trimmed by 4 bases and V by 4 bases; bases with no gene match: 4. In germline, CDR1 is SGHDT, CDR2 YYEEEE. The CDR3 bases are TGTGCCAGCAGCCCGGGACAGCCCACCGGGGAGCTGTTTTTT. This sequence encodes CASSPGQPTGELFF.

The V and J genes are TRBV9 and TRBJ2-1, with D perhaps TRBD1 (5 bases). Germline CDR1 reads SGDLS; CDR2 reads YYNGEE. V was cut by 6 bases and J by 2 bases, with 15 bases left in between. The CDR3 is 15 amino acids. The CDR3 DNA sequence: TGTGCCAGCACCGTCGGACACCTACCCTACAATGAGCAGTTCTTC. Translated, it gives CASTVGHLPYNEQFF.

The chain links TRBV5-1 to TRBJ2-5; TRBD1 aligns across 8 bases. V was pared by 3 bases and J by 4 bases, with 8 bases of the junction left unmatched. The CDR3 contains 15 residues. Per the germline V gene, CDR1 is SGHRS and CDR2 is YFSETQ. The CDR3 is CASSSGTGDGETQYF. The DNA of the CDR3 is TGCGCCAGCAGCTCCGGGACAGGTGATGGAGAGACCCAGTACTTC.

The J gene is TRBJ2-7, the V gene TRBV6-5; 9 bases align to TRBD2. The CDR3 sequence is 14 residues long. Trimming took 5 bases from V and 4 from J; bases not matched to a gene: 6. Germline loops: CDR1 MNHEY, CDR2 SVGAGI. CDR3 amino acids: CASSPSGRNYEQYF. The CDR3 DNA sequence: TGTGCCAGCAGTCCCAGCGGGAGGAATTACGAGCAGTACTTC.

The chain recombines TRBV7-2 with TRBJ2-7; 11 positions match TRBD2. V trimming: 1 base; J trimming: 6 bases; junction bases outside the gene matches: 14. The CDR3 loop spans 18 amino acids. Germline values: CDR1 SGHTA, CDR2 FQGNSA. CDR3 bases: TGTGCCAGCAGCTTAGTGCCCCTATCCAATCTAGCGGGAGGCGAGCAGTACTTC. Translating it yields CASSLVPLSNLAGGEQYF.

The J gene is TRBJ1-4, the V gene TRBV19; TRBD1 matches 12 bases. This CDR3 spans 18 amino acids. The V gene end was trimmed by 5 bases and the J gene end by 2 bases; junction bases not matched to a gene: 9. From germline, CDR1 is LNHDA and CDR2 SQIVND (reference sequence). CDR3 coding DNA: TGTGCCAGTAGTCCGTTGGGACAGGGGGCGGCGACTAATGAAAAACTGTTTTTT. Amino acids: CASSPLGQGAATNEKLFF. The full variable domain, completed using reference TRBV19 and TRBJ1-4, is DGGITQSPKYLFRKEGQNVTLSCEQNLNHDAMYWYRQDPGQGLRLIYYSQIVNDFQKGDIAEGYSVSREKKESFPLTVTSAQKNPTAFYLCASSPLGQGAATNEKLFFGSGTQLSVL.

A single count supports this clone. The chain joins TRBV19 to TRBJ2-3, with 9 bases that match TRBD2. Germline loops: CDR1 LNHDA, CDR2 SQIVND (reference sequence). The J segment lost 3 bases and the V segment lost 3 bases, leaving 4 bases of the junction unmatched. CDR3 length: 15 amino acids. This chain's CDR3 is CASSIRSGGTDTQYF. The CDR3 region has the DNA TGTGCCAGTAGTATCCGTAGCGGGGGAACAGATACGCAGTATTTT.

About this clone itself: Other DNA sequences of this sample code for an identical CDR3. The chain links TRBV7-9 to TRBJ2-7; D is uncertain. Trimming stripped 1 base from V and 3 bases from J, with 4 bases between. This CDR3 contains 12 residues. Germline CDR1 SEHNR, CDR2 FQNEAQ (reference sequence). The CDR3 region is CASSLGSYEQYF. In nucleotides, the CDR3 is TGTGCCAGCAGCTTAGGCAGCTACGAGCAGTACTTC.

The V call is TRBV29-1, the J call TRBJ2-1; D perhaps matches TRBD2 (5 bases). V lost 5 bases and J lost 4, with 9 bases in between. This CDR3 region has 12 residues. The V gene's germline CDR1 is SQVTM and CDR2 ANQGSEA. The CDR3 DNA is TGCAGCGTTTCCGGGAAATACAATGAGCAGTTCTTC. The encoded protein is CSVSGKYNEQFF.

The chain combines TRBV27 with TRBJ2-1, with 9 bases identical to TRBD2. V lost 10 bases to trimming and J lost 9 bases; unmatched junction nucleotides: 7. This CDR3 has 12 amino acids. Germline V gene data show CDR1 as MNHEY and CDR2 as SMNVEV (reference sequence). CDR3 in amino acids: CATLAGRTEQFF. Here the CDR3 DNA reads TGTGCCACCCTAGCGGGAAGGACTGAGCAGTTCTTC.

The CDR3 DNA reads TGTGCCAGCAGTCACACTATTACAGGGGGCGATGAAAAACTGTTTTTT. It encodes CASSHTITGGDEKLFF. The chain uses TRBV2 and TRBJ1-4, with 9 positions matching TRBD1. CDR1 SNHLY and CDR2 FYNNEI come from the germline V gene. V lost 5 bases, J lost 6 bases, and 10 bases stayed unmatched. This CDR3 region has 16 residues.

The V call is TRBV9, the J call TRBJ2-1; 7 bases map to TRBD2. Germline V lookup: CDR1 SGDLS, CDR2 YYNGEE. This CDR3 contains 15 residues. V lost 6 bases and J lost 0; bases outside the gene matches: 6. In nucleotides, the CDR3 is TGTGCCAGCAACGGGGGGTCGAGCTCCTACAATGAGCAGTTCTTC. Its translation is CASNGGSSSYNEQFF.

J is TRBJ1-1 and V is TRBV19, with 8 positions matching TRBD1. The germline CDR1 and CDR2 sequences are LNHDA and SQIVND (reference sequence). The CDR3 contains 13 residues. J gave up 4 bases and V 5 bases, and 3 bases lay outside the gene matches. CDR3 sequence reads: CASSQGASTEAFF. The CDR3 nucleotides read TGTGCCAGTAGTCAGGGGGCAAGCACTGAAGCTTTCTTT.

Here the CDR3 DNA reads TGCGCCAGCAGCCATGACGGGTCGAACAGGGAGCATTGGCTAGGGAACACTGAAGCTTTCTTT. This gives the protein CASSHDGSNREHWLGNTEAFF. J is TRBJ1-1 and V is TRBV4-1; a weak D match, TRBD1 (6 bases). Germline CDR1 MGHRA, CDR2 YSYEKL. V lost 3 bases to trimming and J lost 1 base, with 30 bases between them. This CDR3 has 21 residues.

In nucleotides, the CDR3 is TGTGCCTGGAGGAGGGGTTCGGAGACCCAGTACTTC. Its translation is CAWRRGSETQYF. The V gene is TRBV30, the J gene TRBJ2-5; tentatively, D is TRBD1 or TRBD2 (5 bases each). Germline V CDR1 and CDR2: GTSNPN, SVGIG (reference sequence). Trimming shortened V by 3 bases and J by 5 bases, and 10 bases separated the two germline ends. CDR3 size: 12 residues.

The CDR3 loop reads CSVASGAGELFF. The CDR3 DNA reads TGCAGCGTTGCCTCTGGGGCCGGGGAGCTGTTTTTT. This chain links TRBV29-1 with TRBJ2-2; D gene uncertain. The germline V gene has CDR1 SQVTM and CDR2 ANQGSEA. The CDR3 has 12 residues. The V gene lost 4 bases and the J gene lost 6 bases, with 9 bases spanning the gap.

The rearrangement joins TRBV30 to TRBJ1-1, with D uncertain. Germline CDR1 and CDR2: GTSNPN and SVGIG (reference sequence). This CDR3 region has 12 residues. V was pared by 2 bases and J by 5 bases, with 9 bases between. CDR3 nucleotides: TGTGCCTGGAGTATCGGTCCGACTGAAGCTTTCTTT. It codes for CAWSIGPTEAFF.

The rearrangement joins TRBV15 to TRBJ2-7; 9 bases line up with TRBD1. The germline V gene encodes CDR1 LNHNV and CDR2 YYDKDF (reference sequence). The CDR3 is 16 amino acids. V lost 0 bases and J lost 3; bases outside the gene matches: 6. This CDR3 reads CATSRESTGGGYEQYF. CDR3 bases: TGTGCCACCAGCAGAGAGAGCACAGGGGGCGGCTACGAGCAGTACTTC.

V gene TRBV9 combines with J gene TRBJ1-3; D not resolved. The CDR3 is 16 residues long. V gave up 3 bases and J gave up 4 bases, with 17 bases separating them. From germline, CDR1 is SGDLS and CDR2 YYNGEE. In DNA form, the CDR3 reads TGTGCCAGCAGCGGTCCTCTCGAAGGGTTAGGAAACACCATATATTTT. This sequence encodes CASSGPLEGLGNTIYF.

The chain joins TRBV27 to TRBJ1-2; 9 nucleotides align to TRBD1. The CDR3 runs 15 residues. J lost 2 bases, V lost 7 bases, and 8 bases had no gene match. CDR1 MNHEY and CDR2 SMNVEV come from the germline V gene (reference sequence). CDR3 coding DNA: TGTGCCAGCAAATTCCTCGGACAGGGGAACTATGGCTACACCTTC. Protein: CASKFLGQGNYGYTF.

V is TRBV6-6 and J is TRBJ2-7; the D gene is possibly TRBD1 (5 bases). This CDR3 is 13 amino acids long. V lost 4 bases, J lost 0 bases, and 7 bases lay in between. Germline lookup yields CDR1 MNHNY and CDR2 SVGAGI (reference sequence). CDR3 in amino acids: CASSSQASYEQYF. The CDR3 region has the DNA TGTGCCAGCAGTTCACAGGCCTCCTACGAGCAGTACTTC.

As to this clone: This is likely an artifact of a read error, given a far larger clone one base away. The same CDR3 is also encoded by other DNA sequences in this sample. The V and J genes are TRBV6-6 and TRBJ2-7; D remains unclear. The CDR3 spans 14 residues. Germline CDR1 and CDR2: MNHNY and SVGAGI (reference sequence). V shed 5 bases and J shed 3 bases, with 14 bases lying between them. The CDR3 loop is CASSVGWPSYEQYF. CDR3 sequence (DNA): TGTGCCAGCAGTGTCGGGTGGCCGAGCTACGAGCAGTACTTC.

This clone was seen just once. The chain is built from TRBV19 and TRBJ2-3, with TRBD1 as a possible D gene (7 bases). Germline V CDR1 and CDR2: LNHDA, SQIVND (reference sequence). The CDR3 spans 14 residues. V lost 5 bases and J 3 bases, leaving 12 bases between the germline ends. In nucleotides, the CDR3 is TGTGCCAGTAGTCCCCCAGGGGGGACAGATACGCAGTATTTT. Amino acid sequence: CASSPPGGTDTQYF.

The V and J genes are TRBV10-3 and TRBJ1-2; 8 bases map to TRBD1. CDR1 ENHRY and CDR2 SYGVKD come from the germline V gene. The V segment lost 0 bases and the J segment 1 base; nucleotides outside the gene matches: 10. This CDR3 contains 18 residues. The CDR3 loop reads CAISESGSRGRVNYGYTF. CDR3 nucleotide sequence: TGTGCCATCAGTGAGTCCGGGAGCAGGGGGCGCGTTAACTATGGCTACACCTTC.